Listed below are T cell receptor beta chains from one sample, sequenced in a study of blood T cell repertoires in COVID-19. The assay was immunoSEQ multiplex PCR, and TCRdb's table has in-frame clones only and misses some. Found here are about 200,000 clones, about 89% of them singletons; the top ten hold over 7%. Material for sequencing was PBMCs or T cells enriched from blood (not recorded which). The source of these receptors is a woman between 18 and 30 years old who had recovered from COVID-19. Each CDR3 is given with its conserved first and last residue. The order of the fields is CDR3 protein, CDR3 DNA, J gene, D gene, V gene, clone size. D genes are given only for firm matches. Not all rows give a size; the values are once, few, many and, for expanded clones, a class.

CDR3: CSVPPILGWDTEAFF
DNA: TGCAGCGTCCCCCCGATTTTGGGCTGGGACACTGAAGCTTTCTTT
J: TRBJ1-1
D: -
V: TRBV29-1
size: once

CDR3: CASSFQNGTSREGNRCVRYTF
DNA: TGTGCCAGCAGTTTCCAGAATGGGACTTCCCGGGAGGGTAATCGGTGTGTTCGCTACACCTTC
J: TRBJ1-2
D: -
V: TRBV27
size: -

CDR3: CASSGGGRTQYF
DNA: TGTGCCAGCAGTGGTGGGGGCCGTACGCAGTATTTT
J: TRBJ2-3
D: -
V: TRBV6-4
size: -

CDR3: CASSSGGGGSYNEQFF
DNA: TGCGCCAGCAGCTCCGGAGGGGGGGGCTCCTACAATGAGCAGTTCTTC
J: TRBJ2-1
D: -
V: TRBV5-1
size: -

CDR3: CASSRDSYGYTF
DNA: TGTGCCAGCAGCCGGGACTCCTATGGCTACACCTTC
J: TRBJ1-2
D: -
V: TRBV12-3/TRBV12-4
size: -

CDR3: CASNPNYSGETQYF
DNA: TGTGCCAGCAACCCCAACTATTCGGGGGAGACCCAGTACTTC
J: TRBJ2-5
D: -
V: TRBV6-6
size: -

CDR3: CASSRGTYNEQFF
DNA: TGTGCCAGCTCACGGGGCACCTACAATGAGCAGTTCTTC
J: TRBJ2-1
D: -
V: TRBV18
size: -

CDR3: CATAHRGLGGELFF
DNA: TGTGCCACCGCCCATCGGGGGTTAGGCGGGGAGCTGTTTTTT
J: TRBJ2-2
D: -
V: TRBV24-1
size: -

CDR3: CASLSSGANVLTF
DNA: TGTGCTAGTCTTTCGTCTGGGGCCAACGTCCTGACTTTC
J: TRBJ2-6
D: -
V: TRBV12-5
size: -

CDR3: CASSSSLGGNTDTQYF
DNA: TGTGCCAGCAGTTCCTCCCTGGGGGGAAACACAGATACGCAGTATTTT
J: TRBJ2-3
D: -
V: TRBV7-9
size: -

CDR3: CASSDREVTTTGELFF
DNA: TGTGCCAGCAGTGACAGGGAGGTTACGACCACCGGGGAGCTGTTTTTT
J: TRBJ2-2
D: -
V: TRBV2
size: -

CDR3: CASSEHTGSDEQYF
DNA: TGTGCCAGCAGCGAGCATACAGGTTCGGACGAGCAGTACTTC
J: TRBJ2-7
D: -
V: TRBV5-6
size: -

CDR3: CASSRTTGAEAFF
DNA: TGTGCCAGCAGCCGAACTACTGGCGCTGAAGCTTTCTTT
J: TRBJ1-1
D: -
V: TRBV5-5
size: once

CDR3: CASSDYSGELMNTEAFF
DNA: TGTGCCAGCAGTGACTATTCGGGAGAGCTCATGAACACTGAAGCTTTCTTT
J: TRBJ1-1
D: -
V: TRBV6-4
size: -

CDR3: CASSLKSAGGLNTGELFF
DNA: TGTGCCAGCAGCTTAAAATCCGCGGGGGGGCTAAACACCGGGGAGCTGTTTTTT
J: TRBJ2-2
D: TRBD2
V: TRBV7-2
size: -

CDR3: CASSRTPFSVAFF
DNA: TGCGCCAGCAGCCGGACACCGTTTTCAGTAGCTTTCTTT
J: TRBJ1-1
D: -
V: TRBV5-1
size: -

CDR3: CASSQRGVGILSSYNEQFF
DNA: TGTGCCAGCAGTCAACGGGGGGTGGGGATATTAAGCTCCTACAATGAGCAGTTCTTC
J: TRBJ2-1
D: TRBD2
V: TRBV2
size: -